These 19 T cell receptor beta chains originate from one sample sequenced in a study of blood T cell repertoires in COVID-19. Assay used: immunoSEQ multiplex PCR; TCRdb lists only in-frame clones, some missing. Found here are approximately 140,000 clones, 80% to 85% of them singletons; the top ten hold 8.5% to 9%. Sequenced input: peripheral blood. All receptors come from a man aged 25 to 40 with COVID-19, enrolled during active disease.

This rearrangement joins TRBV25-1 to TRBJ1-1; 7 bases map to TRBD1. V dropped 7 bases and J dropped 5; count of bases not matched to a gene: 7. CDR3 size: 13 residues. Germline CDR1 is MGHDK and CDR2 is SYGVNS. In DNA, the CDR3 is TGTGCCAGCAAAGAGGGGGCGAGGACTGAAGCTTTCTTT. This codes for CASKEGARTEAFF.

The chain employs TRBV28 and TRBJ2-2; D is possibly TRBD1 (6 bases). This CDR3 has 14 residues. The V gene lost 3 bases and the J gene lost 5 bases, with 10 bases spanning the gap. The germline CDR1 and CDR2 sequences are MDHEN and SYDVKM. CDR3 in amino acids: CASSFEGVTGELFF. Written as DNA, the CDR3 is TGTGCCAGCAGTTTCGAGGGGGTAACCGGGGAGCTGTTTTTT.

CDR3 residues: CASSLGQGRTDTQYF. The CDR3 nucleotides are TGTGCCAGCAGCTTGGGACAGGGGAGAACAGATACGCAGTATTTT. The chain combines TRBV5-6 with TRBJ2-3; 8 bases align to TRBD1. This CDR3 region has 15 residues. The V segment lost 0 bases and the J segment 3 bases; nucleotides outside the gene matches: 3. The V gene's germline CDR1 is SGHDT and CDR2 YYEEEE.

The chain carries TRBV7-3 and TRBJ2-1; a possible D gene is TRBD1 (5 bases). This CDR3 region has 15 residues. Trimming removed 3 bases at V and 7 bases at J, with 16 bases between. Per germline, CDR1 SGHTA and CDR2 FQGTGA. For the CDR3, the DNA is TGTGCCAGCAGCTTGGGGCGCCCAGATACGAATGAGCAGTTCTTC. This gives the protein CASSLGRPDTNEQFF. Supplemented by reference TRBV7-3 and TRBJ2-1, the full variable domain reads GAGVSQTPSNKVTEKGKYVELRCDPISGHTALYWYRQSLGQGPEFLIYFQGTGAADDSGLPNDRFFAVRPEGSVSTLKIQRTERGDSAVYLCASSLGRPDTNEQFFGPGTRLTVL.

This chain links TRBV27 with TRBJ2-2; D uncertain. The length of the CDR3 is 12 residues. Germline CDR1 reads MNHEY; CDR2 reads SMNVEV (reference sequence). V lost 5 bases and J 6 bases, leaving 7 bases between the germline ends. CDR3 in DNA: TGTGCCAGCAGTCCTCAGGCCGGGGAGCTGTTTTTT. Translation gives CASSPQAGELFF.

The chain couples TRBV12-3 or TRBV12-4 to TRBJ2-7, with 13 bases matching TRBD2. The CDR3 runs to 12 residues. V lost 6 bases and J lost 11; bases outside the gene matches: 4. The CDR3: CASRGLAGEEYF. CDR3 bases: TGTGCCAGCAGAGGACTAGCGGGAGAAGAGTACTTC.

The chain links TRBV6-2 or TRBV6-3 to TRBJ1-6; D is possibly TRBD1 (5 bases). CDR1 and CDR2 from the germline V gene are MNHEY and SVGEGT. V was clipped by 0 bases and J by 10 bases, with 10 bases between them. This CDR3 spans 14 amino acids. The CDR3 DNA sequence: TGTGCCAGCAGTTACTCGGGGCAGTCCTCACCCCTCCACTTT. Protein: CASSYSGQSSPLHF.

The gene calls are TRBV27 and TRBJ2-5; 9 nucleotides agree with TRBD2. Germline CDR1 reads MNHEY; CDR2 reads SMNVEV (reference sequence). The CDR3 sequence is 15 residues long. V dropped 3 bases and J dropped 2; count of bases not matched to a gene: 4. The CDR3 DNA reads as TGTGCCAGCAGTTTCGCGGGAGGGCGTCAAGAGACCCAGTACTTC. Its protein is CASSFAGGRQETQYF.

The chain is built from TRBV7-3 and TRBJ2-3; TRBD2 matches 10 bases. CDR1 and CDR2 from the germline V gene are SGHTA and FQGTGA. The CDR3 consists of 18 residues. The ends lost 2 bases at V and 3 bases at J; junction bases unmatched: 11. CDR3 sequence: CASSLGAGGPGGTDTQYF. The CDR3 region has the DNA TGTGCCAGCAGCTTAGGAGCGGGAGGGCCGGGAGGAACAGATACGCAGTATTTT.

This chain connects TRBV28 to TRBJ1-3; 7 bases match TRBD1. The germline CDR1 and CDR2 sequences are MDHEN and SYDVKM. Losses at the gene ends were 3 bases for V and 8 bases for J; bases not matched to a gene: 7. The CDR3 consists of 14 residues. This chain's CDR3 is CASSFGTATYTIYF. Written as DNA, the CDR3 is TGTGCCAGCAGTTTCGGGACAGCTACCTACACCATATATTTT.

This rearrangement joins TRBV5-4 to TRBJ2-7; 7 positions agree with TRBD2. CDR1 is SGHNT and CDR2 is YYREEE in the germline V gene (reference sequence). CDR3 length equals 15 residues. After removal of 4 bases from V and 2 bases from J, the junction contained 9 bases not matched to a gene. The CDR3 nucleotides are TGTGCCAGCAGCGCACAGCGGGACCCTGCCTACGAGCAGTACTTC. Translated, it gives CASSAQRDPAYEQYF.

The V and J genes are TRBV6-5 and TRBJ2-5; 8 nucleotides line up with TRBD2. Germline values: CDR1 MNHEY, CDR2 SVGAGI. This CDR3 has 14 amino acids. J was trimmed by 2 bases and V by 6 bases; bases with no gene match: 5. CDR3 region: CASRGTSGQETQYF. The CDR3 DNA reads as TGTGCCAGCAGGGGCACTAGCGGACAAGAGACCCAGTACTTC.

This clone was counted only a few times. The chain combines TRBV4-3 with TRBJ2-2; TRBD2 agrees at 7 bases. This CDR3 spans 16 amino acids. J lost 7 bases, V lost 1 base, and 9 bases had no gene match. CDR1 is LGHNA and CDR2 is YSLEER in the germline V gene. CDR3 region: CASSQVHGRQNGELFF. CDR3 nucleotides: TGCGCCAGCAGCCAAGTACACGGGAGGCAAAACGGGGAGCTGTTTTTT.

The chain couples TRBV3-1 (or the pseudogene TRBV3-2) to TRBJ2-1; 7 bases map to TRBD1. Trimming removed 5 bases from V and 6 bases from J; junction bases left unmatched: 13. This CDR3 contains 16 residues. Per the germline V gene, CDR1 is LGHDT and CDR2 is YNNKEL (reference sequence). Written as DNA, the CDR3 is TGTGCCAGCAGCTCTAGGGGTACAGGGGTTGGCAATGAGCAGTTCTTC. Amino acids: CASSSRGTGVGNEQFF.

V usage is TRBV6-1 and J usage is TRBJ2-7; 13 nucleotides match TRBD2. The length of the CDR3 is 16 residues. V was pared by 4 bases and J by 3 bases, with 6 bases of the junction left unmatched. The V gene's germline CDR1 is MNHNS and CDR2 SASEGT. The CDR3 loop reads CASSGLAGGRGYEQYF. The DNA for the CDR3 is TGTGCCAGCAGTGGACTAGCGGGAGGAAGGGGCTACGAGCAGTACTTC.

The chain links TRBV18 to TRBJ2-2, with D perhaps matching TRBD1 (6 bases). This CDR3 has 15 residues. V lost 4 bases, J lost 4 bases, and 13 bases lay in between. Germline V gene sequence: CDR1 KGHSH, CDR2 LQKENI. CDR3 in DNA: TGTGCCAGCTCACGAGAACAGGGAAGCACCGGGGAGCTGTTTTTT. It is translated as CASSREQGSTGELFF.

This chain joins TRBV7-8 and TRBJ2-5; TRBD2 might be the D (6 bases). Germline-derived CDR1 and CDR2 are SGHVS and FQNEAQ. Trimming took off 1 base at V and 1 base at J, with 10 bases between the two ends. The CDR3 covers 15 residues. Written as DNA, the CDR3 is TGTGCCAGCAGCTTAGTGGGGAGGCTCCAAGAGACCCAGTACTTC. Amino acids: CASSLVGRLQETQYF.

The chain uses TRBV10-3 and TRBJ1-1, with TRBD1 matching 7 bases. Trimming removed 10 bases from V and 2 bases from J; junction bases left unmatched: 4. Germline lookup yields CDR1 ENHRY and CDR2 SYGVKD. This CDR3 has 12 residues. The CDR3 spells CATGQDNTEAFF. CDR3 nucleotide sequence: TGTGCCACCGGACAGGACAACACTGAAGCTTTCTTT.

The chain links TRBV28 to TRBJ1-2; 8 bases line up with TRBD1. The CDR3 runs 16 residues. Germline values: CDR1 MDHEN, CDR2 SYDVKM. The V segment lost 7 bases and the J segment 7 bases; nucleotides outside the gene matches: 17. CDR3 bases: TGTGCCAGCATAAGAACAGGGGGACAGATTGGTGGTGGCTACACCTTC. This codes for CASIRTGGQIGGGYTF.